The rows below give T cell receptor beta chains drawn from one sample of a study of control samples from healthy donors and cancer patients. Using immunoSEQ multiplex PCR, the repertoire was profiled, and TCRdb retains in-frame clones only, with some absent. This sample has 40,000 to 55,000 clones, with approximately 89% found just once. What was sequenced was PBMCs. The receptors derive from a middle-aged man with colorectal cancer. Both conserved end residues are part of each CDR3. The D gene is left open where the match is weak. Only some rows state a clone size, as once, few, many or a class for expanded clones.

V	D	J	size	CDR3	DNA
TRBV9	.	TRBJ2-7	.	CASSRGAVSSYEQYF	TGTGCCAGCAGCCGGGGGGCGGTTAGCTCCTACGAGCAGTACTTC
TRBV7-9	TRBD2	TRBJ2-1	few	CASSRRLAGGPSYNEQFF	TGTGCCAGCAGCCGGAGACTAGCGGGAGGGCCCTCCTACAATGAGCAGTTCTTC
TRBV7-2	TRBD2	TRBJ2-7	.	CASSQYGTSPYEQYF	TGTGCCAGCAGCCAGTACGGGACTAGCCCCTACGAGCAGTACTTC
TRBV7-9	TRBD1	TRBJ1-6	.	CASSARDSKNSPLHF	TGTGCCAGCAGCGCCCGGGACAGTAAAAATTCACCCCTCCACTTT
TRBV24-1	TRBD1	TRBJ1-5	.	CATSDRDRGQPQHF	TGTGCCACCAGTGACCGGGACAGGGGACAGCCCCAGCATTTT
TRBV24-1	TRBD2	TRBJ2-2	.	CATETSGHTNTGELFF	TGTGCCACCGAAACTAGCGGCCATACGAACACCGGGGAGCTGTTTTTT
TRBV7-8	TRBD2	TRBJ2-1	.	CASSRGRLAGEDWAAYNEQFF	TGTGCCAGCAGCCGAGGTCGACTAGCGGGAGAAGATTGGGCTGCTTACAATGAGCAGTTCTTC
TRBV4-1	.	TRBJ2-2	.	CASSHGSGLSWSGELFF	TGCGCCAGCAGCCACGGATCTGGACTCTCTTGGAGCGGGGAGCTGTTTTTT
TRBV7-9	.	TRBJ2-3	.	CASTPGGTDTQYF	TGTGCCAGCACCCCAGGGGGCACAGATACGCAGTATTTT
TRBV3-1/TRBV3-2	TRBD1	TRBJ2-2	.	CASSQEFLRGQEGTGELFF	TGTGCCAGCAGCCAAGAGTTTTTAAGGGGACAGGAGGGCACCGGGGAGCTGTTTTTT
TRBV2	.	TRBJ1-1	.	CASSEAYGGNTEAFF	TGTGCCAGCAGTGAAGCATACGGGGGTAACACTGAAGCTTTCTTT
TRBV13	TRBD1	TRBJ2-1	.	CASSPDRGRQEQFF	TGTGCCAGCAGCCCCGACAGGGGGCGCCAGGAGCAGTTCTTC
TRBV7-9	.	TRBJ2-3	once	CASSLPGTSTDTQYF	TGTGCCAGCAGCTTACCCGGGACTAGCACAGATACGCAGTATTTT
TRBV5-5	TRBD2	TRBJ2-3	.	CASSWRTSGGDTQYF	TGTGCCAGCAGCTGGCGGACTAGCGGCGGGGATACGCAGTATTTT
TRBV15	.	TRBJ1-5	.	CATSRARDSNQPQHF	TGTGCCACCAGCAGAGCCAGGGATAGCAATCAGCCCCAGCATTTT
TRBV24-1	TRBD2	TRBJ2-1	.	CATSDLGLGGYNEQFF	TGTGCCACCAGTGATCTGGGACTAGGTGGGTACAATGAGCAGTTCTTC
TRBV6-5	.	TRBJ1-1	.	CASSYGHRDTEAFF	TGTGCCAGCAGTTACGGGCATCGGGACACTGAAGCTTTCTTT
TRBV9	TRBD1	TRBJ1-2	.	CASSVENRGLDYGYTF	TGTGCCAGCAGCGTAGAGAACAGGGGGTTGGACTATGGCTACACCTTC
TRBV30	.	TRBJ2-1	.	CAWSEGVWGDEQFF	TGTGCCTGGAGTGAGGGAGTCTGGGGCGATGAGCAGTTCTTC
TRBV9	.	TRBJ2-1	.	CASSQDNEQFF	TGTGCCAGCAGCCAGGACAATGAGCAGTTCTTC
TRBV2	.	TRBJ1-1	.	CASSELGGGNTEAFF	TGTGCCAGCAGTGAACTAGGTGGAGGGAACACTGAAGCTTTCTTT
TRBV5-8	.	TRBJ2-1	.	CAVGRGLGEQFF	TGTGCCGTCGGCCGAGGATTAGGTGAGCAGTTCTTC